Below are 28 T cell receptor beta chains sequenced from a single sample in a study of T cell clones after liver transplantation. TCRdb's table, derived via immunoSEQ multiplex PCR, lists solely in-frame clones and lacks some. Here the sample spans under 90,000 clones, approximately 80% being singletons. Sample: CD4+ T cells from blood, taken before liver transplant. These receptors were obtained from a human donor who received a liver transplant.

This clone was picked up one time. J is TRBJ2-7 and V is TRBV11-3; perhaps TRBD2 as D (5 bases). The germline V gene has CDR1 SGHNT and CDR2 YENEEA. The CDR3 sequence is 13 residues long. V lost 3 bases, J lost 3 bases, and 9 bases lay in between. CDR3 in DNA: TGTGCCAGCAGCTTTGGACTTTTCTACGAGCAGTACTTC. The encoded protein is CASSFGLFYEQYF.

The chain employs TRBV5-1 and TRBJ2-1, with D uncertain. Germline V gives CDR1 SGHRS, CDR2 YFSETQ. This CDR3 contains 13 residues. With 0 bases removed from V and 7 bases from J, the gap between germline ends came to 8 bases. DNA of the CDR3: TGCGCCAGCAGCTTGGGAGTCTTGAATGAGCAGTTCTTC. Its protein is CASSLGVLNEQFF. Full variable domain (outside the CDR3, taken from reference TRBV5-1 and TRBJ2-1): KAGVTQTPRYLIKTRGQQVTLSCSPISGHRSVSWYQQTPGQGLQFLFEYFSETQRNKGNFPGRFSGRQFSNSRSEMNVSTLELGDSALYLCASSLGVLNEQFFGPGTRLTVL.

The rearrangement uses TRBV10-2 and TRBJ1-1; D not certain. Per germline, CDR1 WSHSY and CDR2 SAAADI. Deletions cut 3 bases from V and 1 base from J, with 6 bases between. CDR3 length: 13 residues. In DNA form, the CDR3 reads TGCGCCAGCAGTGAAACTGGGAACACTGAAGCTTTCTTT. The encoded protein is CASSETGNTEAFF.

A few counts support this clone. CDR3 in amino acids: CASSLSARLSPEQYF. The CDR3 nucleotides read TGTGCCAGCAGTTTATCAGCCAGGTTGTCCCCCGAGCAGTACTTC. V is TRBV27 and J is TRBJ2-7; D unresolved. The CDR3 contains 15 residues. Germline CDR1 reads MNHEY; CDR2 reads SMNVEV (reference sequence). V lost 0 bases and J 6 bases, leaving 15 bases between the germline ends.

This chain joins TRBV2 and TRBJ1-5; 10 bases line up with TRBD1. J lost 6 bases, V lost 7 bases, and 3 bases had no gene match. CDR3 length: 13 residues. CDR1 SNHLY and CDR2 FYNNEI come from the germline V gene. CDR3 sequence: CASNGQGGQPQHF. CDR3 nucleotide sequence: TGTGCCAGCAACGGACAGGGGGGTCAGCCCCAGCATTTT. Full variable domain (rest looked up from reference TRBV2 and TRBJ1-5): EPEVTQTPSHQVTQMGQEVILRCVPISNHLYFYWYRQILGQKVEFLVSFYNNEISEKSEIFDDQFSVERPDGSNFTLKIRSTKLEDSAMYFCASNGQGGQPQHFGDGTRLSIL.

Here the CDR3 reads CASSQGRSLNTEAFF. The CDR3 nucleotides read TGCGCCAGCAGCCAAGGACGCTCCCTGAACACTGAAGCTTTCTTT. V gene TRBV4-3 combines with J gene TRBJ1-1; D uncertain. Trimming pared 1 base from V and 0 bases from J, leaving 9 bases between. Germline V gene lookup returns CDR1 LGHNA and CDR2 YSLEER. This CDR3 comprises 15 residues.

The chain has TRBV18 and TRBJ2-7; TRBD1 might be the D (5 bases). The CDR3 contains 15 residues. V was shortened by 0 bases and J by 1 base, with 10 bases between the two germline ends. Germline V gene lookup returns CDR1 KGHSH and CDR2 LQKENI. The CDR3: CASSPPSGLSYEQYF. The CDR3 bases are TGTGCCAGCTCACCACCGTCAGGGCTTTCCTACGAGCAGTACTTC. The full variable domain, completed using reference TRBV18 and TRBJ2-7, is NAGVMQNPRHLVRRRGQEARLRCSPMKGHSHVYWYRQLPEEGLKFMVYLQKENIIDESGMPKERFSAEFPKEGPSILRIQQVVRGDSAAYFCASSPPSGLSYEQYFGPGTRLTVT.

The rearrangement links TRBV7-2 to TRBJ1-2; the match to TRBD1 covers 7 bases. Germline V lookup: CDR1 SGHTA, CDR2 FQGNSA. This CDR3 is built from 13 residues. V trimming: 5 bases; J trimming: 4 bases; junction bases outside the gene matches: 4. CDR3: CASSGRGFYGYTF. CDR3 in DNA: TGTGCCAGCAGCGGCAGGGGGTTCTATGGCTACACCTTC.

This clone was recorded a few times. The chain has TRBV2 and TRBJ1-4; 8 bases fit TRBD1. V dropped 7 bases and J dropped 15; count of bases not matched to a gene: 7. From germline, CDR1 is SNHLY and CDR2 FYNNEI. This CDR3 is built from 11 residues. The CDR3, as DNA: TGTGCCAGCACCTGGACAGGGAATTTGTTTTTT. The encoded protein is CASTWTGNLFF.

This rearrangement joins TRBV28 to TRBJ2-5; a weak D match, TRBD1 (5 bases). Germline CDR1 and CDR2: MDHEN and SYDVKM. Trimming pared 10 bases from V and 5 bases from J, leaving 23 bases between. The CDR3 is 15 residues long. The CDR3 DNA follows: TGTGCCACCTCGGACAACGCGTTACCTCTGGAGACCCAGTACTTC. Protein product: CATSDNALPLETQYF.

This clone was seen many times. The rearrangement joins TRBV11-3 to TRBJ2-2; no definite D call. Trimming took 2 bases from V and 8 from J, leaving 9 bases between them. Germline V gives CDR1 SGHNT, CDR2 YENEEA. There are 13 residues in the CDR3. CDR3 loop: CASSLSRSGELFF. Here the CDR3 DNA reads TGTGCCAGCAGCTTATCGAGGTCGGGGGAGCTGTTTTTT. Full variable domain (remainder filled in from reference TRBV11-3 and TRBJ2-2): EAGVVQSPRYKIIEKKQPVAFWCNPISGHNTLYWYLQNLGQGPELLIRYENEEAVDDSQLPKDRFSAERLKGVDSTLKIQPAELGDSAVYLCASSLSRSGELFFGEGSRLTVL.

The J gene is TRBJ2-6, the V gene TRBV28; D is uncertain. CDR3 length equals 12 residues. CDR1 and CDR2 from the germline V gene are MDHEN and SYDVKM. Trimming left V 2 bases short and J 9 bases short, with 5 bases between. For the CDR3, the DNA is TGTGCCAGCAGTTTACCGTTCAACGTCCTGACTTTC. Encoded protein: CASSLPFNVLTF.

This chain links TRBV5-1 with TRBJ2-3, with D perhaps being TRBD1 or TRBD2 (5 bases each). Germline assignment: CDR1 SGHRS and CDR2 YFSETQ. Trimming removed 2 bases at V and 2 bases at J, with 12 bases between. There are 15 residues in the CDR3. CDR3 loop: CASSLVQGATDTQYF. DNA of the CDR3: TGCGCCAGCAGCTTAGTGCAGGGAGCCACAGATACGCAGTATTTT.

This clone came up a few times. CDR3 in amino acids: CASRLEGPQHF. The CDR3 region has the DNA TGTGCCAGCAGGCTCGAGGGGCCCCAGCATTTT. The chain links TRBV2 to TRBJ1-5; D unclear. The germline CDR1 and CDR2 sequences are SNHLY and FYNNEI. This CDR3 spans 11 amino acids. V gave up 6 bases and J gave up 9 bases, with 9 bases separating them.

The sample holds a few counts of this clone. The V gene is TRBV10-2, the J gene TRBJ2-6, with a tentative D call TRBD1 (5 bases). CDR1 WSHSY and CDR2 SAAADI come from the germline V gene. The CDR3 runs 15 residues. V was trimmed by 3 bases and J by 2 bases, leaving 8 bases between them. CDR3 DNA sequence: TGCGCCAGCAGTGATACAGGAGCTGGGGCCAACGTCCTGACTTTC. This gives the protein CASSDTGAGANVLTF.

V is TRBV28 and J is TRBJ2-5; TRBD1 is a possible D gene (5 bases). Trimming took off 2 bases at V and 4 bases at J, with 14 bases between the two ends. Per germline, CDR1 MDHEN and CDR2 SYDVKM. There are 15 residues in the CDR3. The CDR3 region is CASSLRGSGRETQYF. DNA of the CDR3: TGTGCCAGCAGTTTAAGGGGATCAGGGCGAGAGACCCAGTACTTC.

This clone appeared once. This chain connects TRBV19 to TRBJ1-5; D unresolved. CDR3 size: 12 residues. The germline V gene has CDR1 LNHDA and CDR2 SQIVND (reference sequence). Between the trimmed V and J ends, which lost 6 bases and 5 bases, there was a span of 8 bases. In DNA form, the CDR3 reads TGTGCCAGTAGCTGGAAAGATCAGCCCCAGCATTTT. Amino acid sequence: CASSWKDQPQHF.

The rearrangement joins TRBV19 to TRBJ1-5; TRBD1 might be the D (6 bases). Germline values: CDR1 LNHDA, CDR2 SQIVND (reference sequence). V was clipped by 5 bases and J by 7 bases, with 24 bases between them. CDR3 length: 17 amino acids. The CDR3 bases are TGTGCCAGTAGTTCCCCTCTCGGGACACTGAGCCAACAGCCCCAGCATTTT. Amino acids: CASSSPLGTLSQQPQHF. The complete variable domain, with remaining parts taken from reference TRBV19 and TRBJ1-5, reads DGGITQSPKYLFRKEGQNVTLSCEQNLNHDAMYWYRQDPGQGLRLIYYSQIVNDFQKGDIAEGYSVSREKKESFPLTVTSAQKNPTAFYLCASSSPLGTLSQQPQHFGDGTRLSIL.

The chain has TRBV2 and TRBJ1-4; D is unresolved. CDR3 length equals 15 residues. V was pared by 4 bases and J by 2 bases, with 11 bases between. Germline V lookup: CDR1 SNHLY, CDR2 FYNNEI. CDR3 loop: CASSGRAGTNEKLFF. Written as DNA, the CDR3 is TGTGCCAGCAGTGGGCGTGCCGGCACTAATGAAAAACTGTTTTTT.

This clone was counted a few times. V and J are TRBV7-9 and TRBJ2-7; D may match TRBD1 or TRBD2 (5 bases each). The CDR3 runs 15 residues. Germline CDR1 is SEHNR and CDR2 is FQNEAQ (reference sequence). V was shortened by 4 bases and J by 2 bases, with 15 bases between the two germline ends. The CDR3 DNA reads as TGTGCCAGCAGCTGGGACCGGGACCAGGCCTACGAGCAGTACTTC. Its protein product is CASSWDRDQAYEQYF.

This chain uses TRBV15 with TRBJ1-3; possible D gene TRBD1, 5 bases. Trimming cost V 8 bases and J 4 bases, with 18 bases left between them. Germline-derived CDR1 and CDR2 are LNHNV and YYDKDF (reference sequence). The CDR3 is 15 amino acids. The CDR3 nucleotides are TGTGCCACCGGGTCTGGAGGGGCGAAAGGAAACACCATATATTTT. Translation: CATGSGGAKGNTIYF.

This clone has only a few counts. J is TRBJ1-1 and V is TRBV5-1; 8 positions match TRBD1. Germline CDR1 is SGHRS and CDR2 is YFSETQ. The CDR3 has 14 amino acids. V trimming: 4 bases; J trimming: 5 bases; junction bases outside the gene matches: 7. CDR3 DNA sequence: TGCGCCAGCAGCCCACAGGGGGTAAGGACTGAAGCTTTCTTT. Translation gives CASSPQGVRTEAFF. The whole variable domain, filled in from reference TRBV5-1 and TRBJ1-1, reads KAGVTQTPRYLIKTRGQQVTLSCSPISGHRSVSWYQQTPGQGLQFLFEYFSETQRNKGNFPGRFSGRQFSNSRSEMNVSTLELGDSALYLCASSPQGVRTEAFFGQGTRLTVV.

This chain links TRBV29-1 with TRBJ2-2; TRBD2 might be the D (5 bases). V dropped 0 bases and J dropped 3 bases, with 14 bases sitting between them. This CDR3 is 16 amino acids long. CDR1 is SQVTM and CDR2 is ANQGSEA in the germline V gene. CDR3 in amino acids: CSVEDRGRGDTGELFF. CDR3 DNA: TGCAGCGTTGAAGATCGAGGGCGTGGAGACACCGGGGAGCTGTTTTTT.

The chain links TRBV2 to TRBJ2-1; D perhaps matches TRBD1 (5 bases). Germline assignment: CDR1 SNHLY and CDR2 FYNNEI. V was cut by 5 bases and J by 1 base, with 12 bases left in between. This CDR3 spans 15 amino acids. CDR3 in amino acids: CASSHPGSSYNEQFF. The CDR3 DNA reads TGTGCCAGCAGTCACCCAGGGTCTTCCTACAATGAGCAGTTCTTC.

This clone appeared a few times. The chain uses TRBV6-1 and TRBJ2-3; the D gene is possibly TRBD2 (5 bases). Germline V gene sequence: CDR1 MNHNS, CDR2 SASEGT. The CDR3 is made up of 14 amino acids. Trimming removed 7 bases from V and 6 bases from J, with 17 bases in between. CDR3: CASNPALEWDTQYF. As DNA, the CDR3 is TGTGCCAGCAACCCAGCACTAGAGTGGGATACGCAGTATTTT.

This clone was counted at least ten times. This chain uses TRBV2 with TRBJ1-1; D is unresolved. The germline V and J ends were trimmed by 6 bases and 1 base, with 15 bases remaining between them. Germline CDR1 is SNHLY and CDR2 is FYNNEI. CDR3 size: 15 residues. DNA for the CDR3: TGTGCCAGCAGGGAGGAGACCCAGCCGAACACTGAAGCTTTCTTT. Encoded protein: CASREETQPNTEAFF.

This clone was seen just once. This chain joins TRBV30 and TRBJ1-2; the match to TRBD1 covers 7 bases. The CDR3 covers 13 residues. CDR1 is GTSNPN, CDR2 SVGIG, per germline (reference sequence). Losses at the gene ends were 5 bases for V and 4 bases for J; bases not matched to a gene: 7. CDR3 sequence: CAWAPQGSYGYTF. Here the CDR3 DNA reads TGTGCCTGGGCCCCACAGGGGTCCTATGGCTACACCTTC.

In its sample, this clone was seen once. The chain has TRBV5-4 and TRBJ2-7, with TRBD2 matching 8 bases. The V gene end was trimmed by 0 bases and the J gene end by 5 bases; junction bases not matched to a gene: 7. CDR1 and CDR2 from the germline V gene are SGHNT and YYREEE (reference sequence). The CDR3 sequence is 15 residues long. CDR3 nucleotides: TGTGCCAGCAGCTTGGCGGGAGGGCCCGGGGACGAGCAGTACTTC. Its protein product is CASSLAGGPGDEQYF.